This T cell receptor beta chain is from a study of blood T cells in healthy people across ages. A word on this clonotype: Its matching antigen is unknown.

Study-level results: Per-million-T-cell TCR beta diversity fell roughly linearly with age.

Primers used in a second PCR of roughly 7 to 11 cycles were a sample-barcoded 5' primer and a J-beta primer mix. The template-switch adaptor was a 5' adaptor with 12 random nucleotides. It tagged each cDNA molecule. TCRdb ran MiXCR on the 5' RACE reads and lists one entry per CDR3 protein. This sample yields roughly 800,000 distinct CDR3 sequences, of which around a quarter are seen a single time; about 2.9% belongs to the top ten. V was clipped by 5 bases and J by 3 bases; unmatched bases: 18. The CDR3 is 20 residues long. Germline V gives CDR1 MNHEY, CDR2 SMNVEV (reference sequence). Separately, the same data were catalogued under a study of T cells of mothers and their children. That paper states: A few mothers and their six children, all healthy Caucasians, donated. Slightly higher but non-significant overlap marked related mother-child pairs versus unrelated pairs.

This clonotype was sampled from a boy aged 10-17 years in good health. The specimen sequenced was blood. J is TRBJ2-5 and V is TRBV27, with 13 bases fitting TRBD2. CDR3 bases: TGTGCCAGCAGTCCCCGACTAGCGGGGGGACTCGATCGGTTAAAAGAGACCCAGTACTTC. It specifies CASSPRLAGGLDRLKETQYF.